This is a list of T cell receptor beta chains from one sample in a study of Ad26.COV2.S vaccination and SARS-CoV-2 variants. Using immunoSEQ multiplex PCR, the repertoire was profiled, and TCRdb retains in-frame clones only, with some absent. Counted here are 300,000 to 450,000 clones, just over 90% occurring once; the ten biggest clones make up 3.9%. Sequenced material: peripheral blood, taken after recovery from COVID-19. These receptors all stem from a human donor who had recovered from COVID-19. Both conserved end residues are trimmed from each CDR3. Fields, in order: V gene, clone size, D gene, J gene, CDR3 protein. D genes are given only for firm matches. Only part of the rows carry a size: once, few, many, or a class if the clone is expanded.

TRBV9	NA	NA	TRBJ1-6	ASSGTGINSPLH
TRBV4-1	NA	NA	TRBJ2-7	ASSQEVTGPFYEQY
TRBV27	NA	TRBD2	TRBJ2-2	ASSLTPPGLAGGPGNTGELF
TRBV7-8	NA	NA	TRBJ1-5	ASSSVQQPQH
TRBV3-1/TRBV3-2	few	NA	TRBJ1-2	ASSHPSTLNYGYT
TRBV7-6	NA	NA	TRBJ1-1	ASSLILGRIEEAF
TRBV7-9	NA	NA	TRBJ1-4	ASSSGQYEKLF
TRBV19	NA	TRBD1	TRBJ1-6	ASTPTGDSSPLH
TRBV7-9	NA	NA	TRBJ1-6	ASTRGDSYNSPLH
TRBV7-6	NA	NA	TRBJ2-2	ASSLAGRRKTGELF
TRBV10-1	NA	NA	TRBJ1-2	ASSEGRGGYT
TRBV5-1	once	TRBD2	TRBJ2-3	ASSLRGLGLDTQY
TRBV9	NA	NA	TRBJ2-7	ASSVRPSYEQY
TRBV5-1	NA	NA	TRBJ1-1	ASSLGARNTEAF
TRBV11-3	NA	TRBD1	TRBJ2-7	ASSPGQAPYEQY
TRBV5-8	NA	NA	TRBJ2-1	ASSLQYNEQF
TRBV5-6	NA	NA	TRBJ2-3	ASSLGQGGDTQY
TRBV27	NA	TRBD1	TRBJ1-4	ASSPADRGEKLF
TRBV6-2/TRBV6-3	NA	TRBD1	TRBJ2-5	ASSPTGFGTQY
TRBV19	NA	NA	TRBJ1-1	ASRGPGGTEAF
TRBV6-6	once	NA	TRBJ2-5	ASRGLGQQETQY
TRBV7-2	NA	NA	TRBJ1-5	ASSQRTGTASNQPQH
TRBV9	NA	TRBD2	TRBJ2-1	ASSSTSGGPNEQF
TRBV27	NA	TRBD1	TRBJ2-5	ASRPGQGRETQY
TRBV5-1	NA	TRBD1	TRBJ1-1	ASSVPTGVNTEAF
TRBV10-3	NA	NA	TRBJ2-7	AISESKNRSPYEQY
TRBV19	NA	NA	TRBJ2-7	ASKHRSSYEQY
TRBV2	NA	NA	TRBJ1-2	ASRPVSPYGYT
TRBV12-5	NA	NA	TRBJ1-1	ASGLTFHKNTEAF
TRBV5-6	NA	TRBD1	TRBJ1-3	ASSFGTGISGNTIY
TRBV19	NA	NA	TRBJ1-2	ASSIPRGGPRGYT
TRBV27	NA	NA	TRBJ1-5	ASRDIYSNQPQH
TRBV7-9	NA	NA	TRBJ2-7	ASSSPASYEQY
TRBV6-5	NA	NA	TRBJ2-7	ASGAGTSYEQY
TRBV12-3/TRBV12-4	once	NA	TRBJ1-1	ASSSIMNTEAF
TRBV27	NA	NA	TRBJ1-2	ASSFLPQQGDGYT
TRBV19	NA	NA	TRBJ1-2	ASMGGNNYGYT
TRBV27	NA	NA	TRBJ1-2	ASSLMGNYGYT
TRBV27	NA	TRBD2	TRBJ2-1	ASTRGGPYNEQF
TRBV5-4	NA	TRBD1	TRBJ1-2	ASSFYSGTVSPRPYGYT
TRBV10-1	NA	NA	TRBJ1-4	ASSESGPHEKLF
TRBV7-3	NA	NA	TRBJ1-2	ASNPGRGEFGYT
TRBV6-2/TRBV6-3	NA	NA	TRBJ1-2	ASSYSTAGRWGYT
TRBV7-9	NA	NA	TRBJ2-7	ASSLALGGEQY
TRBV7-9	NA	TRBD2	TRBJ2-2	ASSRRGTSNNNTGELF
TRBV4-1	NA	NA	TRBJ2-7	ASSQSGTGAYEQY
TRBV4-3	NA	NA	TRBJ2-2	ASSQWSGELF
TRBV7-6	NA	NA	TRBJ1-5	ASSLVTGPRQPQH